The 28 T cell receptor beta chains in this list originate from one sample, sequenced in a study of blood T cell repertoires in COVID-19. The protocol was immunoSEQ multiplex PCR, while the TCRdb copy is restricted to in-frame clones and leaves out a portion. The data contain 150,000 to 200,000 clones, 80% of them singletons. Sequenced sample: PBMCs or T cells enriched from blood (not recorded which). The source of these receptors is a man aged 55-75 years who had been exposed to COVID-19.

This clone has only one observation. The chain couples TRBV19 to TRBJ2-6; 7 nucleotides line up with TRBD2. V lost 7 bases and J lost 2; bases outside the gene matches: 17. CDR3 length: 19 residues. CDR1 and CDR2 (germline): LNHDA, SQIVND (reference sequence). The CDR3 DNA is TGTGCCAGTACCCGTTTCACAGGTCCTCGGGGGGCTGGGGCCAACGTCCTGACTTTC. Translating it yields CASTRFTGPRGAGANVLTF.

This chain links TRBV5-1 with TRBJ2-3, with 8 bases matching TRBD1. This CDR3 contains 14 residues. Germline CDR1 is SGHRS and CDR2 is YFSETQ. Trimming at V came to 4 bases and at J to 2 bases, leaving 3 bases not matched to a gene. The CDR3 DNA reads TGCGCCAGCAGCCGGACAGGGATCACAGATACGCAGTATTTT. Protein sequence: CASSRTGITDTQYF.

J is TRBJ1-2 and V is TRBV28; D unresolved. Germline V gene sequence: CDR1 MDHEN, CDR2 SYDVKM. V was clipped by 3 bases and J by 2 bases, with 7 bases between them. The CDR3 loop spans 13 amino acids. The CDR3 sequence: CASSLGRNYGYTF. DNA for the CDR3: TGTGCCAGCAGTTTGGGCAGGAACTATGGCTACACCTTC.

Ten or more counts support this clone. The chain is built from TRBV7-2 and TRBJ2-7; TRBD2 matches 9 bases. V lost 5 bases and J lost 3; bases outside the gene matches: 5. The CDR3 consists of 14 residues. The germline V gene encodes CDR1 SGHTA and CDR2 FQGNSA. CDR3 DNA sequence: TGTGCCAGCAGCAAGGGACTAGCAGTCTACGAGCAGTACTTC. This translates into CASSKGLAVYEQYF. Full variable domain (missing parts from reference TRBV7-2 and TRBJ2-7): GAGVSQSPSNKVTEKGKDVELRCDPISGHTALYWYRQSLGQGLEFLIYFQGNSAPDKSGLPSDRFSAERTGGSVSTLTIQRTQQEDSAVYLCASSKGLAVYEQYFGPGTRLTVT.

V is TRBV28 and J is TRBJ2-7, with 7 bases identical to TRBD1. V dropped 5 bases and J dropped 3; count of bases not matched to a gene: 7. The CDR3 is 14 residues long. Germline CDR1 reads MDHEN; CDR2 reads SYDVKM. This chain's CDR3 is CASSPWDRVYEQYF. The CDR3, as DNA: TGTGCCAGCAGTCCCTGGGACAGAGTCTACGAGCAGTACTTC.

The chain has TRBV27 and TRBJ1-1; D call uncertain. The CDR3 spans 15 residues. V lost 7 bases to trimming and J lost 3 bases, with 18 bases between them. Germline V gives CDR1 MNHEY, CDR2 SMNVEV (reference sequence). The CDR3: CASTLIGNSYTEAFF. CDR3 coding DNA: TGTGCCAGCACCCTGATAGGAAACAGTTACACTGAAGCTTTCTTT.

V gene TRBV6-2 or TRBV6-3 combines with J gene TRBJ2-3, with 14 nucleotides matching TRBD2. The CDR3 is 18 residues long. Germline V gene lookup returns CDR1 MNHEY and CDR2 SVGEGT. V shed 5 bases, J shed 6 bases, and the junction held 13 bases outside the gene matches. CDR3 sequence (DNA): TGTGCCAGCAGTCCCCGAGGGGGGACTAGCGGGAGCGGCGATACGCAGTATTTT. Amino acid sequence: CASSPRGGTSGSGDTQYF.

This rearrangement joins TRBV7-3 to TRBJ2-2; D is possibly TRBD2 (5 bases). Germline V lookup: CDR1 SGHTA, CDR2 FQGTGA. V was clipped by 1 base and J by 5 bases, with 8 bases between them. This CDR3 has 14 residues. The CDR3 bases are TGTGCCAGCAGCTTAAACGGCGGGACCGGGGAGCTGTTTTTT. Protein sequence: CASSLNGGTGELFF.

This chain connects TRBV9 to TRBJ2-2; D is perhaps TRBD2 (5 bases). Germline values: CDR1 SGDLS, CDR2 YYNGEE. The V end was cut by 1 base, the J end by 5 bases, with 12 bases between. The CDR3 has 15 amino acids. CDR3 in DNA: TGTGCCAGCAGCGTATTTCCCGGAGGAACCGGGGAGCTGTTTTTT. This codes for CASSVFPGGTGELFF.

This chain joins TRBV19 and TRBJ1-5; 9 bases are a match to TRBD1. The J segment lost 7 bases and the V segment lost 3 bases, leaving 4 bases of the junction unmatched. From germline, CDR1 is LNHDA and CDR2 SQIVND (reference sequence). This CDR3 is 14 amino acids long. The CDR3, as DNA: TGTGCCAGTAGTATGGGACAGGGAGGCCAGCCCCAGCATTTT. It is translated as CASSMGQGGQPQHF.

This clone was observed a few times. The V and J genes are TRBV19 and TRBJ2-7; 8 nucleotides align to TRBD1. The CDR3 length is 14 residues. The J segment lost 0 bases and the V segment lost 5 bases, leaving 3 bases of the junction unmatched. Per the germline V gene, CDR1 is LNHDA and CDR2 is SQIVND (reference sequence). CDR3 coding DNA: TGTGCCAGTAGTTTACAGGGGGACTCCTACGAGCAGTACTTC. Translated: CASSLQGDSYEQYF.

The chain employs TRBV20-1 and TRBJ2-1; D ambiguous. V dropped 0 bases and J dropped 9 bases, with 6 bases sitting between them. From germline, CDR1 is DFQATT and CDR2 SNEGSKA (reference sequence). The CDR3 consists of 11 residues. Here the CDR3 reads CSARDFGEQFF. The CDR3 DNA sequence: TGCAGTGCTAGAGATTTCGGTGAGCAGTTCTTC.

The chain recombines TRBV4-2 with TRBJ2-3, with 9 nucleotides matching TRBD1. Germline trimming cut 5 bases from V and 2 bases from J; bases unmatched to any gene: 5. There are 15 residues in the CDR3. Germline CDR1 reads LGHNA; CDR2 reads YNFKEQ. The CDR3 nucleotides are TGTGCCAGCAGCAATACAGGGGGCTCCACAGATACGCAGTATTTT. Translation: CASSNTGGSTDTQYF.

The chain has TRBV11-2 and TRBJ2-3; TRBD2 is a possible D gene (5 bases). V lost 0 bases, J lost 0 bases, and 10 bases lay in between. Looked up from germline, CDR1 is SGHAT and CDR2 is FQNNGV. CDR3 length equals 16 residues. The CDR3 loop reads CASSLDFRESTDTQYF. DNA of the CDR3: TGTGCCAGCAGCTTAGACTTCCGGGAAAGCACAGATACGCAGTATTTT. Using reference TRBV11-2 and TRBJ2-3 for the parts outside the CDR3, the full variable domain is EAGVAQSPRYKIIEKRQSVAFWCNPISGHATLYWYQQILGQGPKLLIQFQNNGVVDDSQLPKDRFSAERLKGVDSTLKIQPAKLEDSAVYLCASSLDFRESTDTQYFGPGTRLTVL.

The V and J genes are TRBV2 and TRBJ2-1, with TRBD2 as a possible D gene (7 bases). Germline-derived CDR1 and CDR2 are SNHLY and FYNNEI. The CDR3 covers 17 residues. V lost 2 bases, J lost 0 bases, and 14 bases lay in between. CDR3 coding DNA: TGTGCCAGCAGTGAAAGGGGGGGCCCGAGCTCCTACAATGAGCAGTTCTTC. Translation: CASSERGGPSSYNEQFF.

J is TRBJ2-3 and V is TRBV14; tentative D call: TRBD1 (6 bases). V was trimmed by 3 bases and J by 4 bases, leaving 17 bases between them. Germline CDR1 and CDR2: SGHDN and FVKESK. This CDR3 spans 16 amino acids. CDR3 in amino acids: CASSQGTGWGPDTQYF. CDR3 bases: TGTGCCAGCAGCCAGGGGACGGGGTGGGGGCCAGATACGCAGTATTTT.

CDR3 nucleotide sequence: TGTGCCACCAGTGACCAGGGACTAGCGGGAGAGAGGCATTCCTACAATGAGCAGTTCTTC. This sequence encodes CATSDQGLAGERHSYNEQFF. The rearrangement links TRBV24-1 to TRBJ2-1; 14 bases fit TRBD2. The CDR3 runs 20 residues. V lost 4 bases, J lost 1 base, and 11 bases stayed unmatched. CDR1 is KGHDR and CDR2 is SFDVKD in the germline V gene.

The chain uses TRBV7-8 and TRBJ1-3; 10 bases line up with TRBD1. Germline lookup yields CDR1 SGHVS and CDR2 FQNEAQ. The CDR3 is 17 residues long. V was pared by 9 bases and J by 4 bases, with 15 bases of the junction left unmatched. The CDR3 sequence is CARGNLDRGQIGNTIYF. CDR3 in DNA: TGTGCCAGGGGTAACTTAGACAGGGGGCAGATCGGAAACACCATATATTTT.

The chain joins TRBV6-5 to TRBJ2-5, with 9 bases fitting TRBD1. This CDR3 is 15 amino acids long. The V and J ends lost 6 bases and 5 bases, in that order; junction bases with no gene match: 10. CDR1 and CDR2 (germline): MNHEY, SVGAGI. CDR3 protein: CASSPQGAPGETQYF. The CDR3 DNA reads TGTGCCAGCAGCCCACAGGGGGCGCCGGGGGAGACCCAGTACTTC.

This chain joins TRBV4-3 and TRBJ2-1; no reliable D call. The CDR3 has 15 amino acids. The germline gives CDR1 LGHNA, CDR2 YSLEER. V dropped 0 bases and J dropped 0 bases, with 6 bases sitting between them. This CDR3 reads CASSQDYSSYNEQFF. CDR3 bases: TGCGCCAGCAGCCAAGACTACAGCTCCTACAATGAGCAGTTCTTC.

This clone was recorded a few times. The rearrangement joins TRBV9 to TRBJ2-6, with a possible D match to TRBD2 (5 bases). Trimming removed 4 bases at V and 2 bases at J, with 10 bases between. From germline, CDR1 is SGDLS and CDR2 YYNGEE. The CDR3 loop spans 15 amino acids. The DNA for the CDR3 is TGTGCCAGCAGCTCTCCGCGGGCTGGGGCCAACGTCCTGACTTTC. Its protein is CASSSPRAGANVLTF. Full variable domain (remainder filled in from reference TRBV9 and TRBJ2-6): DSGVTQTPKHLITATGQRVTLRCSPRSGDLSVYWYQQSLDQGLQFLIQYYNGEERAKGNILERFSAQQFPDLHSELNLSSLELGDSALYFCASSSPRAGANVLTFGAGSRLTVL.

The genes are TRBV27 and TRBJ2-3; 16 bases map to TRBD2. This CDR3 is built from 18 residues. From germline, CDR1 is MNHEY and CDR2 SMNVEV (reference sequence). V shed 7 bases and J 4 bases; nucleotides not matched to a gene: 11. The CDR3 loop reads CASTPGTSGRVGPDTQYF. DNA of the CDR3: TGTGCCAGCACTCCCGGGACTAGCGGGAGGGTCGGCCCAGATACGCAGTATTTT.

The J gene is TRBJ1-3, the V gene TRBV6-5, with D perhaps TRBD1 (6 bases). The V gene lost 11 bases and the J gene lost 8 bases, with 19 bases spanning the gap. The CDR3 length is 13 residues. CDR1 and CDR2 from the germline V gene are MNHEY and SVGAGI. The CDR3 nucleotides read TGTGCCTTGGGGGCCAGGTCCCCAGACACCATATATTTT. Its protein product is CALGARSPDTIYF.

V is TRBV28 and J is TRBJ2-7, with TRBD2 matching over 10 bases. V dropped 6 bases and J dropped 1; count of bases not matched to a gene: 9. This CDR3 is built from 16 residues. Per germline, CDR1 MDHEN and CDR2 SYDVKM. As DNA, the CDR3 is TGTGCCAGCAGCCTTTATTTGACTAGCGGGTCCTACGAGCAGTACTTC. This encodes CASSLYLTSGSYEQYF.

J is TRBJ2-1 and V is TRBV24-1; TRBD1 matches at 8 bases. Germline assignment: CDR1 KGHDR and CDR2 SFDVKD. Trimming at V came to 5 bases and at J to 7 bases, leaving 6 bases not matched to a gene. CDR3 size: 14 residues. CDR3 sequence: CATSGTGSLNEQFF. For the CDR3, the DNA is TGTGCCACCAGTGGGACAGGGTCTTTGAATGAGCAGTTCTTC.

J is TRBJ2-1 and V is TRBV28; D gene uncertain. The CDR3 is made up of 16 amino acids. The germline V and J ends were trimmed by 4 bases and 0 bases, with 13 bases remaining between them. Germline CDR1 MDHEN, CDR2 SYDVKM. The CDR3 coding sequence is TGTGCCAGCAGTTCCCCAGCCCGGAGCTCCTACAATGAGCAGTTCTTC. Amino acids: CASSSPARSSYNEQFF.

The chain recombines TRBV3-1 (or the pseudogene TRBV3-2) with TRBJ2-1; D gene uncertain. CDR1 and CDR2 (germline): LGHDT, YNNKEL (reference sequence). Trimming pared 2 bases from V and 4 bases from J, leaving 3 bases between. The CDR3 spans 12 residues. In DNA, the CDR3 is TGTGCCAGCAGCCAACATTACAATGAGCAGTTCTTC. Its protein is CASSQHYNEQFF.

This clone appeared a few times. J is TRBJ1-3 and V is TRBV10-3; no firm D call. The germline V gene encodes CDR1 ENHRY and CDR2 SYGVKD. V lost 0 bases to trimming and J lost 0 bases, with 9 bases between them. The CDR3 spans 16 residues. The CDR3 DNA reads TGTGCCATCAGTGAGTCGGAGGAGAGCTCTGGAAACACCATATATTTT. Protein product: CAISESEESSGNTIYF.